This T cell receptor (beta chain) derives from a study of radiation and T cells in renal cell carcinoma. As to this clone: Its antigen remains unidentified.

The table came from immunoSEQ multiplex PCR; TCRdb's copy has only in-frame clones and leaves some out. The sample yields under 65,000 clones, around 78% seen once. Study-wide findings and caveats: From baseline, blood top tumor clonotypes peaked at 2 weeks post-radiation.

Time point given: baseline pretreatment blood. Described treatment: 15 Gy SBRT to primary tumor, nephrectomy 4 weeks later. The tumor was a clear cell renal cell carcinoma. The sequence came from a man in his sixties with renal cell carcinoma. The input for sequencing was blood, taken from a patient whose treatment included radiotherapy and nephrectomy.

The CDR3 loop is CASSQESGARSSGANVLTF. DNA for the CDR3: TGTGCCAGCAGCCAAGAAAGTGGGGCGCGAAGCTCTGGGGCCAACGTCCTGACTTTC. The chain is built from TRBV14 and TRBJ2-6, with D perhaps matching TRBD1 (5 bases). The CDR3 extends over 19 amino acids. The V gene's germline CDR1 is SGHDN and CDR2 FVKESK. V lost 0 bases to trimming and J lost 0 bases, with 15 bases between them.